Listed below are T cell receptor beta chains from one sample, sequenced in a study of pediatric ulcerative colitis. The repertoire was sequenced with immunoSEQ multiplex PCR; TCRdb's copy has only in-frame clones and lacks some. Seen here are about 64,000 clones, around four fifths observed once, and the top ten hold 4% to 6.5%. The sample taken for sequencing was blood. These receptors were obtained from a boy between 10 and 17 years old with moderate ulcerative colitis. The CDR3 runs from the conserved cysteine through the conserved F or W. The D gene is left open where the match is weak. The size entry is marked missing in some rows and otherwise reads once, few, many or a size class.

>NA|NA|14|TRBV5-4|TRBJ2-5
TGTGCCAGCAGCCCGATGGGACCTTGGCAGACCCAGTACTTC
CASSPMGPWQTQYF
>TRBD2|NA|15|TRBV7-7|TRBJ2-3
TGTGCCAGCGCACCTAGAGCGGGAAATACAGATACGCAGTATTTT
CASAPRAGNTDTQYF
>NA|NA|13|TRBV6-4|TRBJ1-6
TGTGCCAGCAGTGGGGACGGGGGTTCACCCCTCCACTTT
CASSGDGGSPLHF
>NA|once|15|TRBV19|TRBJ1-1
TGTGCCAGCACTAAATCCTGGGAGGGAGAGACTGAAGCTTTCTTT
CASTKSWEGETEAFF
>NA|few|15|TRBV5-6|TRBJ1-2
TGTGCCAGCATCGTGAACGGGGGAGACATTTATGGCTACACCTTC
CASIVNGGDIYGYTF
>NA|NA|10|TRBV29-1|TRBJ2-7
TGCAGCGCTGGAGGGGGCGAGCAGTACTTC
CSAGGGEQYF
>NA|NA|15|TRBV29-1|TRBJ2-3
TGCAGCGTTGAAAGGGGGAGGGTACACACAGATACGCAGTATTTT
CSVERGRVHTDTQYF
>NA|NA|17|TRBV7-9|TRBJ2-1
TGTGCCAGCAGCGAACCCCCCCTGGGCAGGGGGGTGAATGAGCAGTTCTTC
CASSEPPLGRGVNEQFF
>NA|NA|16|TRBV4-1|TRBJ1-2
TGCGCCAGCAGCCAAGAAGAGGGTAGGGGCCGGTATGGCTACACCTTC
CASSQEEGRGRYGYTF
>NA|NA|15|TRBV25-1|TRBJ2-2
TGTGCCAGCAGTACTATCCAGACTAGATTCGGGGAGCTGTTTTTT
CASSTIQTRFGELFF
>NA|NA|12|TRBV10-2|TRBJ1-4
TGCGCCAGCAGTGAAGGAAGCGAAAAACTGTTTTTT
CASSEGSEKLFF
>NA|NA|14|TRBV5-1|TRBJ2-1
TGCGCCAGCACTAGGCAGGGGAGGGGCAATGAGCAGTTCTTC
CASTRQGRGNEQFF
>TRBD2|NA|16|TRBV10-3|TRBJ2-3
TGTGCCATCAGTGGGTGGGCTAGCGGAAGCACAGATACGCAGTATTTT
CAISGWASGSTDTQYF
>NA|few|14|TRBV2|TRBJ1-2
TGTGCCAACAAAGACAGGAATACTAACTATGGCTACACCTTC
CANKDRNTNYGYTF
>TRBD2|once|16|TRBV5-1|TRBJ2-1
TGCGCCAGCAGCCCTATACTAGCGGGATCCTACAATGAGCAGTTCTTC
CASSPILAGSYNEQFF
>TRBD1|NA|14|TRBV19|TRBJ1-4
TGTGCCAGTAGTAAGACAGGGGTTGATGAAAAACTGTTTTTT
CASSKTGVDEKLFF
>NA|few|13|TRBV10-3|TRBJ2-1
TGTGCCATCAGTGTCACTTCTGACAATGAGCAGTTCTTC
CAISVTSDNEQFF
>NA|NA|15|TRBV5-4|TRBJ2-5
TGTGCCAGCAGCTTGCCTGGCCGCTCGGGGGAGACCCAGTACTTC
CASSLPGRSGETQYF
>NA|NA|19|TRBV7-3|TRBJ2-1
TGTGCCAGCAGCTTAAACCCAGGGGTGCGGGCTAGGAACCGCAATGAGCAGTTCTTC
CASSLNPGVRARNRNEQFF
>TRBD2|NA|12|TRBV5-6|TRBJ2-3
TGTGCCAGCAGCTCCGGGAGGGGGTCGCAGTATTTT
CASSSGRGSQYF
>NA|NA|18|TRBV2|TRBJ2-7
TGTGCCAGCAGTGATTTAATATTCAGAGAGGGTACAGGCTACGAGCAGTACTTC
CASSDLIFREGTGYEQYF
>TRBD2|NA|12|TRBV19|TRBJ2-3
TGTGCCAGTAGTAGGAGCGGGGGAACCCCGTATTTT
CASSRSGGTPYF
>NA|NA|12|TRBV9|TRBJ1-2
TGTGCCAGCAGCGTTCTGTCGGGCGGCTACACCTTC
CASSVLSGGYTF
>TRBD1|NA|14|TRBV4-1|TRBJ1-5
TGCGCCAGCAGCCAAATTCAGGGGGCCCAGCCCCAGCATTTT
CASSQIQGAQPQHF
>NA|few|15|TRBV6-7|TRBJ1-3
TGTGCCAAGGGGTCCGGGACACAATTGGGAAACACCATATATTTT
CAKGSGTQLGNTIYF
>NA|NA|13|TRBV11-1|TRBJ1-1
TGTGCCAGCAGGCTCGGAGCGAACACTGAAGCTTTCTTT
CASRLGANTEAFF
>NA|NA|15|TRBV6-5|TRBJ2-1
TGTGCCAGCAATCCATCGGGGGTCCCGCAGGGTGAGCAGTTCTTC
CASNPSGVPQGEQFF
>NA|NA|15|TRBV7-3|TRBJ1-1
TGTGCCAGCAGCCCCCAACAGGGTAGACGGACTGAAGCTTTCTTT
CASSPQQGRRTEAFF
>TRBD2|few|16|TRBV19|TRBJ2-1
TGTGCCAGTAGTAGGGCCGCGCGGACTAGTTACGCTGAGCAGTTCTTC
CASSRAARTSYAEQFF
>TRBD1|NA|15|TRBV7-2|TRBJ2-7
TGTGCCAGCAGCTTGATGGGACAGGTCCCCTACGAGCAGTACTTC
CASSLMGQVPYEQYF
>TRBD1|few|15|TRBV19|TRBJ1-5
TGTGCCAGTAGAAGGGGGACAGGGGCCAATCAGCCCCAGCATTTT
CASRRGTGANQPQHF
>TRBD1|NA|16|TRBV11-2|TRBJ1-2
TGTGCCAGCAGACAAACAGGGGGAACGCGCTTAAATGGCTACACCTTC
CASRQTGGTRLNGYTF
>NA|NA|14|TRBV9|TRBJ1-1
TGTGCCAGCAGCGTAGACGGGGAGAACACTGAAGCTTTCTTT
CASSVDGENTEAFF
>TRBD1|NA|17|TRBV5-4|TRBJ1-1
TGTGCCAGCAGCGCCGGACAGGCTTTTAAGAGCTTCGCTGAAGCTTTCTTT
CASSAGQAFKSFAEAFF
>TRBD1|NA|14|TRBV27|TRBJ1-4
TGTGCCAGCAGCCGGGACAGGGAAGATGAAAAACTGTTTTTT
CASSRDREDEKLFF
>TRBD1|NA|15|TRBV7-3|TRBJ2-1
TGTGCCAGCAGCCGCGGGACAGGAGCATACAATGAGCAGTTCTTC
CASSRGTGAYNEQFF
>TRBD2|NA|14|TRBV7-2|TRBJ2-7
TGTGCCAGCAGCTCAGAACTAGCGGGGTCTCTGCAGTACTTC
CASSSELAGSLQYF
>NA|once|12|TRBV11-1|TRBJ2-2
TGTGCCAGCAGCAAAGGAGCCGGGGAGCTGTTTTTT
CASSKGAGELFF
>TRBD1|NA|14|TRBV7-2|TRBJ2-1
TGTGCCAGCAGCTTTGACAGGGGCGGTAATGAGCAGTTCTTC
CASSFDRGGNEQFF
>NA|few|15|TRBV6-5|TRBJ1-1
TGTGCCAGCAGTCCTGACCGGACAAGAGGCACTGAAGCTTTCTTT
CASSPDRTRGTEAFF
>NA|once|15|TRBV15|TRBJ2-7
TGTGCCACCAGCAGAGGGGCTGCCCACTCCTACGAGCAGTACTTC
CATSRGAAHSYEQYF
>NA|few|16|TRBV7-9|TRBJ2-7
TGTGCCAGCAGCCCCGTGGCACAGGGTACTCACTACGAGCAGTACTTC
CASSPVAQGTHYEQYF